This record covers a single TCR beta chain. The antigen is undetermined. TCR alpha and beta CDR3 regions were amplified from RNA using iRepertoire nested multiplex PCR. MiXCR, run by TCRdb on the multiplex PCR reads, gives a single entry per CDR3 protein. The sample lists about 130,000 distinct CDR3 sequences, approximately 25% seen once, with roughly 15% in the top ten. Germline V gene sequence: CDR1 SGDLS, CDR2 YYNGEE. The CDR3 runs to 14 residues. The V gene lost 4 bases and the J gene lost 2 bases, with 12 bases spanning the gap. This specimen comes from a study of glioma-infiltrating T cells. Study conclusions and caveats: CDR3 overlap between tissue and blood was very small. Above-expected tissue-blood divergence occurred in all gliomas, most in low-grade ones.

The chain carries TRBV9 and TRBJ2-5, with a possible D match to TRBD2 (6 bases). Input material: glioma tissue, nonneoplastic brain tissue, or PBMCs (not recorded which). The clonotype was recovered from a human donor with low-grade glioma or glioblastoma, undergoing nonglioma brain surgery, or in good health (not recorded which). This CDR3 reads CASSPRDSQETQYF. In nucleotides, the CDR3 is TGTGCCAGCAGCCCCCGGGACTCACAAGAGACCCAGTACTTC.